What follows describes a single T cell receptor (beta chain). The V end lost 2 bases, the J end lost 7 bases, and 17 bases lay between the germline ends. Per germline, CDR1 LGHNA and CDR2 YSLEER. The CDR3 consists of 16 residues. Using immunoSEQ multiplex PCR, the repertoire was profiled, and TCRdb retains in-frame clones only, with some absent. The data hold roughly 60,000 clones, with approximately 85% observed a single time. The sample originates from a study of blood T cell repertoires in COVID-19. Turning to the study itself: Samples of COVID-19 (acute and convalescent) were obtained from the United States, Italy and Spain.

The sequencing sample was made of peripheral blood. The source is a human donor in a cohort sampled during active COVID-19. V gene TRBV4-3 combines with J gene TRBJ2-2; maybe TRBD2 (6 bases). The CDR3 sequence is CASSQTVAGGGGELFF. CDR3 in DNA: TGCGCCAGCAGCCAAACCGTCGCCGGGGGAGGCGGGGAGCTGTTTTTT.